The 23 T cell receptor beta chains listed next were all sequenced from one sample in a study of blood T cell repertoires in COVID-19. TCRdb's copy holds only in-frame clones and misses some; the assay was immunoSEQ multiplex PCR. Of some 47,000 clones listed, about 88% are singletons. Sequenced material: peripheral blood. The receptors shown here come from a man in his fifties or sixties with active COVID-19.

The chain couples TRBV21-1 to TRBJ2-5; the table's D gene call, TRBD2, was not cross checked with the DNA. TRBV21-1 is shown as a pseudogene. The CDR3 sequence is 15 residues long. CDR3 amino acids: CASSVTLAGQETQYF. CDR3 coding DNA: TGTGCCAGCAGCGTCACCCTAGCGGGGCAAGAGACCCAGTACTTC.

This clone was seen a handful of times. This chain links TRBV5-1 with TRBJ2-1, with 11 bases lining up with TRBD1. This CDR3 comprises 17 residues. Per germline, CDR1 SGHRS and CDR2 YFSETQ. J was trimmed by 3 bases and V by 2 bases; bases with no gene match: 7. The CDR3 sequence: CASSFAGTGGIYNEQFF. Here the CDR3 DNA reads TGCGCCAGCAGCTTTGCCGGGACAGGGGGGATCTACAATGAGCAGTTCTTC.

The chain recombines TRBV7-2 with TRBJ2-2, with D tentatively TRBD2 (6 bases). The CDR3 contains 15 residues. V dropped 4 bases and J dropped 10 bases, with 19 bases sitting between them. Germline CDR1 SGHTA, CDR2 FQGNSA. The CDR3 DNA reads TGTGCCAGCAGCTCCCCGAGCGGGCCTCGAGCGGAGCTGTTTTTT. It translates to CASSSPSGPRAELFF. Variable domain in full (rest from reference TRBV7-2 and TRBJ2-2): GAGVSQSPSNKVTEKGKDVELRCDPISGHTALYWYRQSLGQGLEFLIYFQGNSAPDKSGLPSDRFSAERTGGSVSTLTIQRTQQEDSAVYLCASSSPSGPRAELFFGEGSRLTVL.

V and J are TRBV19 and TRBJ2-1, with TRBD1 identical over 8 bases. Germline V CDR1 and CDR2: LNHDA, SQIVND (reference sequence). CDR3 length: 14 amino acids. Losses at the gene ends were 4 bases for V and 7 bases for J; bases not matched to a gene: 6. The CDR3 protein is CASSRTGNSNEQFF. The CDR3 DNA reads TGTGCCAGTAGTAGGACAGGGAACTCAAATGAGCAGTTCTTC.

The V and J genes are TRBV12-3 or TRBV12-4 and TRBJ2-3; maybe TRBD2 (5 bases). CDR3 size: 13 residues. Trimming removed 5 bases at V and 0 bases at J, with 6 bases between. CDR3 sequence: CASSRTSTDTQYF. In DNA form, the CDR3 reads TGTGCCAGCAGTCGGACTAGCACAGATACGCAGTATTTT.

The CDR3 bases are TGCGCCAGCAGCTCCCGTTTAGCGGGAGGCAACAATGAGCAGTTCTTC. It translates to CASSSRLAGGNNEQFF. The J gene is TRBJ2-1, the V gene TRBV5-1, with 10 bases identical to TRBD2. J was trimmed by 5 bases and V by 3 bases; bases with no gene match: 8. In germline, CDR1 is SGHRS, CDR2 YFSETQ. The CDR3 has 16 residues.

V usage is TRBV5-6 and J usage is TRBJ1-1; 10 positions match TRBD1. The CDR3 has 16 amino acids. Germline trimming cut 0 bases from V and 4 bases from J; bases unmatched to any gene: 6. Germline V gene sequence: CDR1 SGHDT, CDR2 YYEEEE. The CDR3 DNA sequence: TGTGCCAGCAGCTTGGCCGGGACAGGGGATGGCACTGAAGCTTTCTTT. Its protein product is CASSLAGTGDGTEAFF.

V is TRBV7-2 and J is TRBJ2-3, with a possible D match to TRBD2 (6 bases). V lost 8 bases and J 13 bases, leaving 19 bases between the germline ends. The CDR3 consists of 12 residues. The germline V gene has CDR1 SGHTA and CDR2 FQGNSA. The CDR3 reads CASRGTALKKYF. CDR3 coding DNA: TGTGCCAGCCGTGGGACTGCACTTAAAAAGTATTTT. The whole variable domain, remainder taken from reference TRBV7-2 and TRBJ2-3, is GAGVSQSPSNKVTEKGKDVELRCDPISGHTALYWYRQSLGQGLEFLIYFQGNSAPDKSGLPSDRFSAERTGGSVSTLTIQRTQQEDSAVYLCASRGTALKKYFGPGTRLTVL.

This chain links TRBV28 with TRBJ2-7; D not resolved. The CDR3 runs 11 residues. Germline V lookup: CDR1 MDHEN, CDR2 SYDVKM. V lost 10 bases and J 6 bases, leaving 13 bases between the germline ends. The CDR3 protein is CATLSPPEQYF. The DNA of the CDR3 is TGTGCCACCCTCAGTCCACCCGAGCAGTACTTC.

The chain employs TRBV7-2 and TRBJ1-2; a weak D match, TRBD1 (6 bases). Germline V gene lookup returns CDR1 SGHTA and CDR2 FQGNSA. This CDR3 has 14 amino acids. V was trimmed by 1 base and J by 4 bases, leaving 10 bases between them. The CDR3 DNA reads as TGTGCCAGCAGCTTAGGTAACAGGGCCTATGGCTACACCTTC. Its protein product is CASSLGNRAYGYTF. Full variable domain (rest looked up from reference TRBV7-2 and TRBJ1-2): GAGVSQSPSNKVTEKGKDVELRCDPISGHTALYWYRQSLGQGLEFLIYFQGNSAPDKSGLPSDRFSAERTGGSVSTLTIQRTQQEDSAVYLCASSLGNRAYGYTFGSGTRLTVV.

The gene calls are TRBV12-5 and TRBJ1-3; D possibly corresponds to TRBD1 (6 bases). V was cut by 10 bases and J by 2 bases, with 15 bases left in between. This CDR3 spans 14 amino acids. Per germline, CDR1 LGHNT and CDR2 FRNRAP. In DNA, the CDR3 is TGTGCTACCCATGGGGGGGGCCCTGGAAACACCATATATTTT. Translation: CATHGGGPGNTIYF. Using reference TRBV12-5 and TRBJ1-3 for the parts outside the CDR3, the full variable domain is DARVTQTPRHKVTEMGQEVTMRCQPILGHNTVFWYRQTMMQGLELLAYFRNRAPLDDSGMPKDRFSAEMPDATLATLKIQPSEPRDSAVYFCATHGGGPGNTIYFGEGSWLTVV.

This chain connects TRBV24-1 to TRBJ2-3; TRBD1 is a possible D gene (5 bases). V dropped 1 base and J dropped 2 bases, with 12 bases sitting between them. This CDR3 region has 16 residues. Germline CDR1 is KGHDR and CDR2 is SFDVKD. The CDR3 sequence is CATSDLGDSNTDTQYF. The CDR3 DNA reads as TGTGCCACCAGTGATTTAGGGGATAGCAACACAGATACGCAGTATTTT.

The chain carries TRBV6-2 or TRBV6-3 and TRBJ2-3, with 10 bases matching TRBD2. V lost 3 bases, J lost 2 bases, and 5 bases stayed unmatched. CDR1 MNHEY and CDR2 SVGEGT come from the germline V gene. CDR3 length: 16 amino acids. DNA of the CDR3: TGTGCCAGCAGTTATTTAGCGGGAGGCCCCACAGATACGCAGTATTTT. It codes for CASSYLAGGPTDTQYF.

The V and J genes are TRBV6-4 and TRBJ1-5; weak D call: TRBD1 (5 bases). Germline V gene lookup returns CDR1 MRHNA and CDR2 SNTAGT. The CDR3 is 13 amino acids. V dropped 4 bases and J dropped 5 bases, with 9 bases sitting between them. The CDR3 DNA is TGTGCCAGCAGTGCACAGGAAGATCAGCCCCAGCATTTT. This codes for CASSAQEDQPQHF.

The chain recombines TRBV19 with TRBJ1-1, with a weak D call TRBD1 (6 bases). Germline V lookup: CDR1 LNHDA, CDR2 SQIVND (reference sequence). This CDR3 spans 14 amino acids. Deletions cut 6 bases from V and 1 base from J, with 12 bases between. CDR3 region: CASRNRDKNTEAFF. The CDR3, as DNA: TGTGCCAGTAGAAACCGGGACAAGAACACTGAAGCTTTCTTT.

The rearrangement joins TRBV27 to TRBJ2-7, with D tentatively TRBD1 (7 bases). V lost 2 bases and J 0 bases, leaving 8 bases between the germline ends. CDR1 is MNHEY and CDR2 is SMNVEV in the germline V gene (reference sequence). The CDR3 length is 14 residues. The CDR3 loop is CASSLQGGSYEQYF. CDR3 bases: TGTGCCAGCAGTTTACAGGGGGGCTCCTACGAGCAGTACTTC.

This clone showed up just once. The V call is TRBV27, the J call TRBJ2-3; 11 bases fit TRBD2. Germline CDR1 reads MNHEY; CDR2 reads SMNVEV (reference sequence). The J segment lost 2 bases and the V segment lost 2 bases, leaving 12 bases of the junction unmatched. This CDR3 contains 19 residues. The DNA of the CDR3 is TGTGCCAGCAGTTTACAGGCGGGAGGACTAGCGGGTGCCACAGATACGCAGTATTTT. Protein product: CASSLQAGGLAGATDTQYF.

This clone was counted once. This chain joins TRBV4-1 and TRBJ2-1; tentative D call: TRBD2 (6 bases). This CDR3 is 17 amino acids long. Germline assignment: CDR1 MGHRA and CDR2 YSYEKL. Trimming shortened V by 4 bases and J by 7 bases, and 23 bases separated the two germline ends. This chain's CDR3 is CASSRGAAGPSRNEQFF. The CDR3 nucleotides read TGCGCCAGCAGCCGCGGGGCGGCCGGGCCGTCGAGGAATGAGCAGTTCTTC.

The chain has TRBV10-3 and TRBJ1-2, with D possibly being TRBD1 (5 bases). CDR1 and CDR2 from the germline V gene are ENHRY and SYGVKD. The CDR3 runs to 15 residues. With 4 bases removed from V and 2 bases from J, the gap between germline ends came to 14 bases. DNA for the CDR3: TGTGCCATCAGTGGGGGGAGGGGCGCGAACTATGGCTACACCTTC. It yields the protein CAISGGRGANYGYTF.

The chain recombines TRBV27 with TRBJ2-1, with TRBD2 matching 14 bases. The V gene's germline CDR1 is MNHEY and CDR2 SMNVEV (reference sequence). The trim removed 6 bases at V and 7 bases at J, leaving 14 bases unmatched. CDR3 length: 18 amino acids. CDR3 DNA sequence: TGTGCCAGCAGCCCACTCGGGACTAGCGGGAGAATTGCGAATGAGCAGTTCTTC. Its protein is CASSPLGTSGRIANEQFF.

V and J are TRBV28 and TRBJ2-2; TRBD2 aligns across 7 bases. V was pared by 2 bases and J by 3 bases, with 9 bases of the junction left unmatched. The germline V gene has CDR1 MDHEN and CDR2 SYDVKM. The CDR3 has 17 residues. CDR3 sequence: CASSLLGRGRDTGELFF. The DNA of the CDR3 is TGTGCCAGCAGTTTACTAGGGAGGGGACGTGACACCGGGGAGCTGTTTTTT.

This sequence joins TRBV18 and TRBJ2-3; D gene ambiguous. Deletions cut 0 bases from V and 8 bases from J, with 6 bases between. This CDR3 comprises 12 residues. Germline CDR1 is KGHSH and CDR2 is LQKENI. The CDR3 DNA sequence: TGTGCCAGCTCACCACCAGTCGGTACGCAGTATTTT. As protein: CASSPPVGTQYF.

The table lists this clone with a few counts. The rearrangement links TRBV29-1 to TRBJ2-5; D is possibly TRBD1 (6 bases). Trimming cost V 3 bases and J 4 bases, with 12 bases left between them. This CDR3 has 13 residues. Germline CDR1 reads SQVTM; CDR2 reads ANQGSEA. The CDR3 sequence: CSVDRGQGETQYF. CDR3 DNA: TGCAGCGTTGACAGGGGTCAAGGAGAGACCCAGTACTTC. The variable domain in full, completed from reference TRBV29-1 and TRBJ2-5, reads SAVISQKPSRDICQRGTSLTIQCQVDSQVTMMFWYRQQPGQSLTLIATANQGSEATYESGFVIDKFPISRPNLTFSTLTVSNMSPEDSSIYLCSVDRGQGETQYFGPGTRLLVL.